These T cell receptor beta chains were read from a single sample in a study of cytomegalovirus exposure and HLA in healthy donors. Method: immunoSEQ multiplex PCR; TCRdb's copy keeps in-frame clones and lacks some. The sample comprises 70,000 to 100,000 clones, 67% of which are singletons, and 6.5% to 7.5% rests with the top ten. The specimen sequenced was PBMCs. The receptor source for this set is a woman aged 50 to 60 in good health and CMV-seropositive. The CDR3 runs from the conserved cysteine through the conserved F or W. The D gene is left open where the match is weak. Some rows have no size entry. The others give once, few or many, or a class for an expanded clone.

J: TRBJ2-3
V: TRBV5-5
size: .
D: TRBD2
DNA: TGTGCCAGCAGCCCCCGGGAGGGCACAGATACGCAGTATTTT
CDR3: CASSPREGTDTQYF

J: TRBJ1-2
V: TRBV7-9
size: .
D: .
DNA: TGTGCCAGCAGGTCAGGGCTTTGGTTCTATGGCTACACCTTC
CDR3: CASRSGLWFYGYTF

J: TRBJ2-2
V: TRBV5-1
size: .
D: TRBD2
DNA: TGCGCCAGCAGCTTATTAGGACTAGTGAACACCGGGGAGCTGTTTTTT
CDR3: CASSLLGLVNTGELFF

J: TRBJ2-2
V: TRBV2
size: .
D: TRBD2
DNA: TGTGCCAGCAGACTAGCGGGGGGTAACACCGGGGAGCTGTTTTTT
CDR3: CASRLAGGNTGELFF

J: TRBJ1-1
V: TRBV18
size: .
D: TRBD1
DNA: TGTGCCAGCTCACCCCCGGGACAGGGGGGTACTGAAGCTTTCTTT
CDR3: CASSPPGQGGTEAFF

J: TRBJ1-5
V: TRBV2
size: .
D: .
DNA: TGTGCCAGCAGCCGGACAGCTAGCAATCAGCCCCAGCATTTT
CDR3: CASSRTASNQPQHF

J: TRBJ1-2
V: TRBV28
size: .
D: TRBD1
DNA: TGTGCCAGCAGAGAGGTGACAGGGAACTATGGCTACACCTTC
CDR3: CASREVTGNYGYTF

J: TRBJ1-2
V: TRBV7-9
size: .
D: .
DNA: TGTGCCAGCAGCTTATACTTACAGGGTGGTGGCTACACCTTC
CDR3: CASSLYLQGGGYTF

J: TRBJ2-7
V: TRBV10-1
size: .
D: .
DNA: TGCGCCAGCAGTGGCCCAAGGGCAGGGGATGTCTACGAGCAGTACTTC
CDR3: CASSGPRAGDVYEQYF

J: TRBJ2-5
V: TRBV15
size: few
D: TRBD1
DNA: TGTGCCACCAGCAGAGTCAGGACAGGCCAAGAGACCCAGTACTTC
CDR3: CATSRVRTGQETQYF

J: TRBJ2-3
V: TRBV7-8
size: few
D: .
DNA: TGTGCCAGCAGCTTTTCTACCGCAGATACGCAGTATTTT
CDR3: CASSFSTADTQYF

J: TRBJ2-1
V: TRBV6-5
size: .
D: .
DNA: TGTGCCAGCAGTTACTCGATCTTTGGACTTGGGCAGTTCTTC
CDR3: CASSYSIFGLGQFF

J: TRBJ1-1
V: TRBV10-2
size: medium-sized
D: .
DNA: TGCGCCAGCAGTGATTCAGGGGAGAACACTGAAGCTTTCTTT
CDR3: CASSDSGENTEAFF

J: TRBJ2-1
V: TRBV28
size: .
D: TRBD2
DNA: TGTGCCAGCAGTTTTACTAGCGGGGGATACAATGAGCAGTTCTTC
CDR3: CASSFTSGGYNEQFF

J: TRBJ1-1
V: TRBV28
size: .
D: .
DNA: TGTGCCAGCAGTTTATACCGTTCGGTTATACACCGTTCGGGCACTGAAGCTTTCTTT
CDR3: CASSLYRSVIHRSGTEAFF

J: TRBJ2-3
V: TRBV9
size: few
D: TRBD2
DNA: TGTGCCAGCAGCCCCCCTCCGGGGGGGGCCACGGATACGCAGTATTTT
CDR3: CASSPPPGGATDTQYF

J: TRBJ1-1
V: TRBV5-1
size: once
D: .
DNA: TGCGCCAGCAGCGTGCCCGAGGCCGAGGACACTGAAGCTTTCTTT
CDR3: CASSVPEAEDTEAFF

J: TRBJ2-4
V: TRBV9
size: .
D: .
DNA: TGTGCCAGCAGCTCGGCAGGGGAAAAGGACAAAAACATTCAGTACTTC
CDR3: CASSSAGEKDKNIQYF

J: TRBJ2-2
V: TRBV27
size: .
D: .
DNA: TGTGCCAGCAAGAGGGCCTCGAACACCGGGGAGCTGTTTTTT
CDR3: CASKRASNTGELFF

J: TRBJ2-1
V: TRBV5-4
size: once
D: .
DNA: TGTGCCAGCAGCTCTCAGACTACGAGCTCCTACAATGAGCAGTTCTTC
CDR3: CASSSQTTSSYNEQFF

J: TRBJ2-1
V: TRBV5-6
size: .
D: .
DNA: TGTGCCAGCAGCTTGGTCTACAGGGTCAATGAGCAGTTCTTC
CDR3: CASSLVYRVNEQFF

J: TRBJ1-1
V: TRBV11-3
size: .
D: .
DNA: TGTGCCAGCAGCTCCGACAGGAACACTGAAGCTTTCTTT
CDR3: CASSSDRNTEAFF

J: TRBJ1-3
V: TRBV7-3
size: .
D: .
DNA: TGTGCCAGCAGCTTAACTAGTGGGGCAGCTGGAAACACCATATATTTT
CDR3: CASSLTSGAAGNTIYF

J: TRBJ1-1
V: TRBV5-5
size: .
D: .
DNA: TGTGCCAGCAGCCTACTCCGAGACACTGAAGCTTTCTTT
CDR3: CASSLLRDTEAFF